The rows below give T cell receptor beta chains drawn from one sample of a study of cytomegalovirus exposure and HLA in healthy donors. Sequenced by immunoSEQ multiplex PCR; TCRdb stores in-frame clones only, minus some. Seen here are roughly 49,000 clones, approximately 95% observed once, and the top ten hold approximately 8%. The sequenced sample was PBMCs. Receptors originate from a woman under 30 in good health and CMV-seropositive. CDR3s include the opening cysteine and the closing phenylalanine or tryptophan. A D gene is named only where the DNA matches it firmly. Part of the rows lack a size; the others show once, few, many or a class for expanded clones.

clone_size d_call j_call v_call cdr3_nt cdr3_aa
. . TRBJ2-5 TRBV7-2 TGTGCCAGCAGCTTAACCGGTTTCAGAGCAGGCCTAGAGACCCAGTACTTC CASSLTGFRAGLETQYF
. TRBD2 TRBJ2-7 TRBV4-2 TGTGCCAGCAGCCAAGAGCGGGAGGGTTACCACGAGCAGTACTTC CASSQEREGYHEQYF
. TRBD2 TRBJ2-1 TRBV7-9 TGTGCCAGCAGCCCACTTCGGACTAGCGCCTACAATGAGCAGTTCTTC CASSPLRTSAYNEQFF
. . TRBJ1-5 TRBV15 TGTGCCACCAGCAGAGGGACCGCCGCGGGTCAGCCCCAGCATTTT CATSRGTAAGQPQHF
. . TRBJ1-1 TRBV19 TGTGCCAGTAGTATAGATCAGGGGAGGAACACTGAAGCTTTCTTT CASSIDQGRNTEAFF
. TRBD1 TRBJ2-1 TRBV7-9 TGTGCCAGCAGCTTCGGGACAGGGCTTCACAATGAGCAGTTCTTC CASSFGTGLHNEQFF
once TRBD1 TRBJ1-3 TRBV10-3 TGTGCCAGCAGGACAGGGGGCGTCAATGGAAACACCATATATTTT CASRTGGVNGNTIYF
. . TRBJ1-1 TRBV28 TGTGCCAGCAGTCTCCGGACCACAGGGATTGCTGAAGCTTTCTTT CASSLRTTGIAEAFF
. TRBD1 TRBJ1-5 TRBV30 TGTGCCTGGAGCCGGACAGGGGCCCAGCCCCAGCATTTT CAWSRTGAQPQHF
. . TRBJ1-4 TRBV5-5 TGTGCCAGCAGCCCTGGGGAGGGGGCAACTAATGAAAAACTGTTTTTT CASSPGEGATNEKLFF
. . TRBJ2-1 TRBV30 TGTGCCTGGATCTTGGCCAATGAGCAGTTCTTC CAWILANEQFF
. TRBD2 TRBJ2-1 TRBV29-1 TGCAGCGCGTTACTAGCGGGGACATACAATGAGCAGTTCTTC CSALLAGTYNEQFF
. . TRBJ1-5 TRBV2 TGTGCCAGCAGTCGGGGGGAAGATCAGCCCCAGCATTTT CASSRGEDQPQHF
. TRBD1 TRBJ1-2 TRBV19 TGTGCCAGTGCGAGTAGGGACAGGCTTTATGGCTACACCTTC CASASRDRLYGYTF
. TRBD2 TRBJ2-3 TRBV29-1 TGCAGCGCAAATCCGGCTAGCGGGAGCACAGATACGCAGTATTTT CSANPASGSTDTQYF
. TRBD2 TRBJ2-1 TRBV2 TGTGCCAGCATGGGACTAGCTACGGGTGAGCAGTTCTTC CASMGLATGEQFF
. . TRBJ2-7 TRBV7-6 TGTGCCAGCAGCTTAGCGGCAGGGTCCGAGCAGTACTTC CASSLAAGSEQYF
. TRBD2 TRBJ2-7 TRBV5-4 TGTGCCAGCAGCTTGGGGGGACTAGGCACCTACGAGCAGTACTTC CASSLGGLGTYEQYF
few . TRBJ2-1 TRBV7-7 TGTGCTAGCAGCCCAATAAGCCGGGAGCAGTTCTTC CASSPISREQFF
. TRBD2 TRBJ2-1 TRBV4-3 TGCGCCAGCAGCCAAGAAGCTAGCGGGATATCCTACAATGAGCAGTTCTTC CASSQEASGISYNEQFF
. TRBD1 TRBJ2-5 TRBV6-6 TGTGCCAGCAGTTACCGACAGGGGGGACGGGAGACCCAGTACTTC CASSYRQGGRETQYF
. . TRBJ1-4 TRBV28 TGTGCCAGCAGGGGTCCGGGTAATGAAAAACTGTTTTTT CASRGPGNEKLFF
. . TRBJ2-3 TRBV13 TGTGCCAGCAGCTTAGGCCTATCTAGCACAGATACGCAGTATTTT CASSLGLSSTDTQYF
. TRBD2 TRBJ2-3 TRBV7-2 TGTGCCAGCAGCTTAGGAGCGGGAGGTACAGATACGCAGTATTTT CASSLGAGGTDTQYF